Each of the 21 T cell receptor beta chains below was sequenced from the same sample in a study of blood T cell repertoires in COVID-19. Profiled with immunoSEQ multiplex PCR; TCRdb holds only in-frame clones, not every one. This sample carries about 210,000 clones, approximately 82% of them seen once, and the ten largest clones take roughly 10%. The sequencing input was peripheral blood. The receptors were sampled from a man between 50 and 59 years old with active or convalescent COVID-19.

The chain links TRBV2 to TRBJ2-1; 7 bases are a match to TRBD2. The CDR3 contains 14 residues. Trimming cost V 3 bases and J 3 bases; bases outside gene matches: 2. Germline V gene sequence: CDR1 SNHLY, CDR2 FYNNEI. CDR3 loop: CASSDSSGYNEQFF. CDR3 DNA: TGTGCCAGCAGTGACTCTAGCGGCTACAATGAGCAGTTCTTC.

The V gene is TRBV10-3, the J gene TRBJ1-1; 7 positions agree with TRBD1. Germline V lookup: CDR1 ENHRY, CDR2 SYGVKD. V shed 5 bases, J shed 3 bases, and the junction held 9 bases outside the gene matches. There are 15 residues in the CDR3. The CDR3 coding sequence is TGTGCCATCAGTTGGACAGGCGGTACGGACACTGAAGCTTTCTTT. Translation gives CAISWTGGTDTEAFF.

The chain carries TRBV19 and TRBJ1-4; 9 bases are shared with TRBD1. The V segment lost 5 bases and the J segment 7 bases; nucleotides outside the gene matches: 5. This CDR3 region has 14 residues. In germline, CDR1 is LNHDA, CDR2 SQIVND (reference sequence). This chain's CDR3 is CASSEDRGSEKLFF. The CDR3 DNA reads TGTGCCAGTAGTGAGGACAGGGGAAGTGAAAAACTGTTTTTT.

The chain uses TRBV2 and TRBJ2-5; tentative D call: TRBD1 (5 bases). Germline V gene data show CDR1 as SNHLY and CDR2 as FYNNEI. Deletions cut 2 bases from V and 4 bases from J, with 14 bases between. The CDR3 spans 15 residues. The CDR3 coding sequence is TGTGCCAGCAGTGAAAGGGCCCTAAGGGGAGAGACCCAGTACTTC. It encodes CASSERALRGETQYF. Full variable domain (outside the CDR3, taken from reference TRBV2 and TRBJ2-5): EPEVTQTPSHQVTQMGQEVILRCVPISNHLYFYWYRQILGQKVEFLVSFYNNEISEKSEIFDDQFSVERPDGSNFTLKIRSTKLEDSAMYFCASSERALRGETQYFGPGTRLLVL.

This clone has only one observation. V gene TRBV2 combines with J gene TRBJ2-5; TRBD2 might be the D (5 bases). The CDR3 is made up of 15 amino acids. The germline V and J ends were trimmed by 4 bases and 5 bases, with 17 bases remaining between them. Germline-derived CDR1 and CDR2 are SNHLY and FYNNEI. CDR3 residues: CASSGASPGGETQYF. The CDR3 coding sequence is TGTGCCAGCAGTGGGGCTAGCCCGGGCGGGGAGACCCAGTACTTC.

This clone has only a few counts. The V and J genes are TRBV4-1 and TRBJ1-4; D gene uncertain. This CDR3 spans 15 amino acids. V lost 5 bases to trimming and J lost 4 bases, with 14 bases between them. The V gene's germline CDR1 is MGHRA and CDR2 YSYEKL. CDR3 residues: CASSYLGGDNEKLFF. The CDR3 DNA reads TGCGCCAGCAGCTACCTGGGAGGAGATAATGAAAAACTGTTTTTT.

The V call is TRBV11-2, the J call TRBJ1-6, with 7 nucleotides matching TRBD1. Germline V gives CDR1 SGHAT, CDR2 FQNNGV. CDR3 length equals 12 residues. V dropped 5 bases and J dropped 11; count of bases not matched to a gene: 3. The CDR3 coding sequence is TGTGCCAGCAGCCTACAGGGGACACCCCTCCACTTT. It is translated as CASSLQGTPLHF.

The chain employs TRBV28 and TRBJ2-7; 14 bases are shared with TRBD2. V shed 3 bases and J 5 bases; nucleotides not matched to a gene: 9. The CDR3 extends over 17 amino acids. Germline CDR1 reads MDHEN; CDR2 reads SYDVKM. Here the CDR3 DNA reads TGTGCCAGCAGTTTCCCTCGGACTAGCGGGAGGTTGGACGAGCAGTACTTC. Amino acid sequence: CASSFPRTSGRLDEQYF.

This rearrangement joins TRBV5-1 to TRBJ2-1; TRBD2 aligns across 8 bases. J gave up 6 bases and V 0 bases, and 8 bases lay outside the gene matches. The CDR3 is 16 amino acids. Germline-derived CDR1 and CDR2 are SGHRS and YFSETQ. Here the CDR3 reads CASSLASASGFNEQFF. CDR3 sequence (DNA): TGCGCCAGCAGCTTGGCCTCGGCTAGCGGGTTCAATGAGCAGTTCTTC.

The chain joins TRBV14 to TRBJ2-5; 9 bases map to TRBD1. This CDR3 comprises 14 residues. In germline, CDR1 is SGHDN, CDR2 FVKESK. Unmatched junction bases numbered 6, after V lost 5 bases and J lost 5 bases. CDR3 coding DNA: TGTGCCAGCAGCAGGGACAGGGATTGGGAGACCCAGTACTTC. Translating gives CASSRDRDWETQYF.

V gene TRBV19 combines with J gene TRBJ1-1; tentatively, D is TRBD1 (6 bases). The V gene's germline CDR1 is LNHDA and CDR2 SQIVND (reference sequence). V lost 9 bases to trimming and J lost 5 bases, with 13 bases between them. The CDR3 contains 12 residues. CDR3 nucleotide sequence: TGTGCCAGCAACAGGGTAGGGACTGAAGCTTTCTTT. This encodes CASNRVGTEAFF.

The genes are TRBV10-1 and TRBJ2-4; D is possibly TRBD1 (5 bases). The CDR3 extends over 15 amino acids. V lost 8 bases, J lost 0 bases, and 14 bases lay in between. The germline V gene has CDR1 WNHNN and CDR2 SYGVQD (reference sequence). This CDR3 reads CASHRQTPAKNIQYF. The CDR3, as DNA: TGCGCCAGCCACCGACAGACCCCAGCCAAAAACATTCAGTACTTC.

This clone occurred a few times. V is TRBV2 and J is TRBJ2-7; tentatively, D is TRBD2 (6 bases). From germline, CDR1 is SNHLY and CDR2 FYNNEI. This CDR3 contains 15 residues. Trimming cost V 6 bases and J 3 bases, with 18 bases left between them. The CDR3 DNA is TGTGCCAGCAGGAAGCTTACGGGACTGTACTACGAGCAGTACTTC. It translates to CASRKLTGLYYEQYF.

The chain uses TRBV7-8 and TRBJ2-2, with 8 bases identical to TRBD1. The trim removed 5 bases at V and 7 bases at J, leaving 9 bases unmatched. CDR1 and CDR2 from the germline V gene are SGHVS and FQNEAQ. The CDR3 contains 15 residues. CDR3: CASSQTQGAGGELFF. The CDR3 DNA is TGTGCCAGCAGCCAGACTCAGGGGGCGGGCGGGGAGCTGTTTTTT.

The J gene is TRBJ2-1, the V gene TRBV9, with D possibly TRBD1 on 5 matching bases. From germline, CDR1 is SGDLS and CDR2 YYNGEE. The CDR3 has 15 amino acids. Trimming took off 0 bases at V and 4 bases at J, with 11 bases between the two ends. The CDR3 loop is CASSVDWGAYNEQFF. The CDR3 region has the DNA TGTGCCAGCAGCGTAGACTGGGGCGCGTACAATGAGCAGTTCTTC.

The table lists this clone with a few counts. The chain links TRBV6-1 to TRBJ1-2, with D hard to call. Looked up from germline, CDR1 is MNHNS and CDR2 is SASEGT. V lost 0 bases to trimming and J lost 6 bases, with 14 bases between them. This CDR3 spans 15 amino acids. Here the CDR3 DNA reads TGTGCCAGCAGTGAAGCAACTGACTGGTCTGATGGCTACACCTTC. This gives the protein CASSEATDWSDGYTF.

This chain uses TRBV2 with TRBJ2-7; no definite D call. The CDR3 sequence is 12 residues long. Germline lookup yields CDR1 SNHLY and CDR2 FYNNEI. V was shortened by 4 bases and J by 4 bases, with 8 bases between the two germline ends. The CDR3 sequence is CASSVQNYEQYV. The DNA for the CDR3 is TGTGCCAGCAGTGTTCAGAATTACGAGCAGTACGTC.

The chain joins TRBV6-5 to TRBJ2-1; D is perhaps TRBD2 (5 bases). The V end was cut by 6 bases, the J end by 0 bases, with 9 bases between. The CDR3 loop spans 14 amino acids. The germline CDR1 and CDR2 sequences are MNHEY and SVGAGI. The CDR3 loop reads CASRRESSYNEQFF. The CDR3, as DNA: TGTGCCAGCAGAAGGGAGAGCTCCTACAATGAGCAGTTCTTC.

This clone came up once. CDR3 loop: CASSFTQRDKKTQYF. In DNA, the CDR3 is TGTGCCAGCAGCTTCACGCAGCGGGATAAGAAGACCCAGTACTTC. This sequence joins TRBV7-8 and TRBJ2-5, with 7 bases fitting TRBD2. Trimming cost V 3 bases and J 6 bases; bases outside gene matches: 10. CDR1 is SGHVS and CDR2 is FQNEAQ in the germline V gene. The CDR3 runs to 15 residues.

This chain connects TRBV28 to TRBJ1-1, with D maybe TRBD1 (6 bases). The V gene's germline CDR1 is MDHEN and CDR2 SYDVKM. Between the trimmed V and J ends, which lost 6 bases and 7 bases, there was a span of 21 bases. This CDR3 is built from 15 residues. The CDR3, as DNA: TGTGCCAGCAGGTCCTCCGGGTACGACAGGTTTGAAGCTTTCTTT. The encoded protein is CASRSSGYDRFEAFF.

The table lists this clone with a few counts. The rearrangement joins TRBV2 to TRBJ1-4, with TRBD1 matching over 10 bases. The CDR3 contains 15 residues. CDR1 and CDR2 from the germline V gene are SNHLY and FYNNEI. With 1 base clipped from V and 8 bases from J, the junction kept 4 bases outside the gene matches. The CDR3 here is CASSEEGTGAEKLFF. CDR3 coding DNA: TGTGCCAGCAGTGAAGAGGGGACAGGGGCCGAAAAACTGTTTTTT. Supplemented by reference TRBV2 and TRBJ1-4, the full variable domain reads EPEVTQTPSHQVTQMGQEVILRCVPISNHLYFYWYRQILGQKVEFLVSFYNNEISEKSEIFDDQFSVERPDGSNFTLKIRSTKLEDSAMYFCASSEEGTGAEKLFFGSGTQLSVL.